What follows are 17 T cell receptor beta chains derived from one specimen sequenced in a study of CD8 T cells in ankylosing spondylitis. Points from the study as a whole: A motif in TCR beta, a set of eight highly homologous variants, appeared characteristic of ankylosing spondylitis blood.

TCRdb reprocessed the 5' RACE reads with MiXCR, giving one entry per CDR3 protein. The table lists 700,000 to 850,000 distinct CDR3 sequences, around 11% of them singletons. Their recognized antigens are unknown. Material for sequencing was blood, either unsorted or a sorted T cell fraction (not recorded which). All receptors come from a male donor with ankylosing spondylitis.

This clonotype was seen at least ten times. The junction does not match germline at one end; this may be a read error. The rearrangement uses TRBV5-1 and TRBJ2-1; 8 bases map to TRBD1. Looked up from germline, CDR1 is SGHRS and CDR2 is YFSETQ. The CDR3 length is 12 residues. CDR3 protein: CASSLTLDRVVF. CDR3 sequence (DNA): TGCGCCAGCAGCCTGACTCTGGACAGGGTTGTCTTC. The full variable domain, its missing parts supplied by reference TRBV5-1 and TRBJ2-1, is KAGVTQTPRYLIKTRGQQVTLSCSPISGHRSVSWYQQTPGQGLQFLFEYFSETQRNKGNFPGRFSGRQFSNSRSEMNVSTLELGDSALYLCASSLTLDRVVFGPGTRLTVL.

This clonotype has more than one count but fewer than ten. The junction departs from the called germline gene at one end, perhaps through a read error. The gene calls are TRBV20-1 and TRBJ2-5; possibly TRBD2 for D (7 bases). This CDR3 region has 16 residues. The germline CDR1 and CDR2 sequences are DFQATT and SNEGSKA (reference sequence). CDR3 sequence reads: CCASPGGRGRGETQYF. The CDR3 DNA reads TGCTGTGCTAGTCCCGGTGGGCGGGGGCGCGGAGAGACCCAGTACTTC.

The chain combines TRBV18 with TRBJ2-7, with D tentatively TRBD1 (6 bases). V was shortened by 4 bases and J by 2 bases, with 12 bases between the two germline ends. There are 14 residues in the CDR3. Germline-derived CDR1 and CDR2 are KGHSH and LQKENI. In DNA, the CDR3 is TGTGCCAGCTCACGGGGGCAAGAACCCTACGAGCAGTACTTC. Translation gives CASSRGQEPYEQYF.

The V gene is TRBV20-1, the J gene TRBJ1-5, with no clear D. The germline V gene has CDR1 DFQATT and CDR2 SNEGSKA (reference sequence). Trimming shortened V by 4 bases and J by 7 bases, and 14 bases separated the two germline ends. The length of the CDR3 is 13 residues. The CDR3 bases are TGCAGTGCTAAGTCGCGGGGAGACCAGCCCCAGCATTTT. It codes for CSAKSRGDQPQHF.

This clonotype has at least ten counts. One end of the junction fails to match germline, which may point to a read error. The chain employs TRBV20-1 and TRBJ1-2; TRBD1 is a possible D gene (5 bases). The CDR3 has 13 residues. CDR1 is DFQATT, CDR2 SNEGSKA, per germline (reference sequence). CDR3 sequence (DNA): TGCAGTGCCAGAGAGGAGGGGATCGATGGCTACACCTTC. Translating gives CSAREEGIDGYTF.

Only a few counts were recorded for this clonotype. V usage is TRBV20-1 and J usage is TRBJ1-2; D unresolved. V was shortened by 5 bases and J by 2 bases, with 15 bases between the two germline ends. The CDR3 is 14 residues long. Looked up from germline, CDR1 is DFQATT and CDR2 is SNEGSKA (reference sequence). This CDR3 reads CSACCVGLNYGYTF. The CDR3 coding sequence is TGCAGTGCTTGCTGCGTAGGGTTAAACTATGGCTACACCTTC.

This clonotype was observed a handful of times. CDR3 residues: CASSLGTGWDGYTF. Here the CDR3 DNA reads TGTGCCAGCAGTTTAGGGACAGGGTGGGATGGCTACACCTTC. The chain links TRBV12-3 or TRBV12-4 to TRBJ1-2; the match to TRBD1 covers 8 bases. This CDR3 has 14 amino acids. The V segment lost 1 base and the J segment 6 bases; nucleotides outside the gene matches: 4.

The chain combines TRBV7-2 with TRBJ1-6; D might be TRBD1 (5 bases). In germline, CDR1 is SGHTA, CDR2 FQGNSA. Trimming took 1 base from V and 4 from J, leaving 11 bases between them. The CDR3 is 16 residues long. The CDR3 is CASSLELWGYNSPLHF. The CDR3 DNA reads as TGTGCCAGCAGCTTAGAGCTTTGGGGGTATAATTCACCCCTCCACTTT.

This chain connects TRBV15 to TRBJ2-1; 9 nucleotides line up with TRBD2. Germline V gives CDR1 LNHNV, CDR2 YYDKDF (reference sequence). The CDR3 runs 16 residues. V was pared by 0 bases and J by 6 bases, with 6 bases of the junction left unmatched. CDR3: CATSRDISGSVNEQFF. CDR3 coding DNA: TGTGCCACCAGCAGAGATATTAGCGGGAGTGTCAATGAGCAGTTCTTC.

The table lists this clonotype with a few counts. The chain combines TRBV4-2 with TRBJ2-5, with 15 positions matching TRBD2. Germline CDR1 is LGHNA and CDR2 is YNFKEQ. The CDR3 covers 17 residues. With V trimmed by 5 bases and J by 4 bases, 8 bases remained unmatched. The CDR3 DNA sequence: TGTGCCAGCAGCGGACCGGGACTAGCGGGAGGAGGAGAGACCCAGTACTTC. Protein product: CASSGPGLAGGGETQYF.

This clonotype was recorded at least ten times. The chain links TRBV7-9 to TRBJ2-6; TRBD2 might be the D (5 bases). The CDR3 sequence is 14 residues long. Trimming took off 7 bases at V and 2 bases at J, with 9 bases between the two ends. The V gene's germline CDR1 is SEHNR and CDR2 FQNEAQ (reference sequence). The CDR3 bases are TGTGCCAGCACTACGAGGGCTGGGGCCAACGTCCTGACTTTC. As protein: CASTTRAGANVLTF.

CDR3 sequence: CASSLVPTGYSGELFF. In nucleotides, the CDR3 is TGTGCCAGCAGCTTAGTGCCGACAGGGTATTCCGGGGAGCTGTTTTTT. This rearrangement joins TRBV7-9 to TRBJ2-2; TRBD1 matches at 7 bases. This CDR3 spans 16 amino acids. The J segment lost 6 bases and the V segment lost 1 base, leaving 8 bases of the junction unmatched. Germline V gene lookup returns CDR1 SEHNR and CDR2 FQNEAQ (reference sequence). The full variable domain, its missing parts supplied by reference TRBV7-9 and TRBJ2-2, is DTGVSQNPRHKITKRGQNVTFRCDPISEHNRLYWYRQTLGQGPEFLTYFQNEAQLEKSRLLSDRFSAERPKGSFSTLEIQRTEQGDSAMYLCASSLVPTGYSGELFFGEGSRLTVL.

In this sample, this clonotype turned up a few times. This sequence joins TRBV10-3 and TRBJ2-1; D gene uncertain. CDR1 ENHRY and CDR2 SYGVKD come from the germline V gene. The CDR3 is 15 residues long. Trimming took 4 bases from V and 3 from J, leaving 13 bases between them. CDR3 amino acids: CAISVSLGGYNEQFF. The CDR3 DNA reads TGTGCCATCAGTGTAAGTCTAGGTGGCTACAATGAGCAGTTCTTC.

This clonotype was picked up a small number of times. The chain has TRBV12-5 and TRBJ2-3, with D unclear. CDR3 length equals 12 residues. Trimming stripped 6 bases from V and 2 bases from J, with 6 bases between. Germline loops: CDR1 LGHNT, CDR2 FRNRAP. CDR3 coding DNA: TGTGCTAGTGGCTACACCACAGATACGCAGTATTTT. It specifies CASGYTTDTQYF. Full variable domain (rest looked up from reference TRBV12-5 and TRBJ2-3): DARVTQTPRHKVTEMGQEVTMRCQPILGHNTVFWYRQTMMQGLELLAYFRNRAPLDDSGMPKDRFSAEMPDATLATLKIQPSEPRDSAVYFCASGYTTDTQYFGPGTRLTVL.

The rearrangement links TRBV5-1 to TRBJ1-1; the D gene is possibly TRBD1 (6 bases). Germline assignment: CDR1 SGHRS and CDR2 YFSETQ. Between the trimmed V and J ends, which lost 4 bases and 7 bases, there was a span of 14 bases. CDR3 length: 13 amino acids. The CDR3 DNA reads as TGCGCCAGCAGCGGTCAGGGGTTTAATGAAGCTTTCTTT. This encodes CASSGQGFNEAFF.

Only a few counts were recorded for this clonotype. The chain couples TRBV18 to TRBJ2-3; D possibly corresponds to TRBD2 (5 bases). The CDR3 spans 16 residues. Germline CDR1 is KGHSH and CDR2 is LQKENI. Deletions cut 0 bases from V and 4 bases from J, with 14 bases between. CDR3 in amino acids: CASSPPIGRGPDTQYF. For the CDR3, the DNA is TGTGCCAGCTCACCACCGATAGGTCGGGGTCCAGATACGCAGTATTTT.

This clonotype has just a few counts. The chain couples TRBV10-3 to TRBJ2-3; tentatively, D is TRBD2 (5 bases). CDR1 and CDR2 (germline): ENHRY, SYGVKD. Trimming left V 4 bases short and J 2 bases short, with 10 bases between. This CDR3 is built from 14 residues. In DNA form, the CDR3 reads TGTGCCATCAGTGGGGCAGGACTCACAGATACGCAGTATTTT. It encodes CAISGAGLTDTQYF.